This T cell receptor (beta chain) was profiled in a study of T cells in Graves' hyperthyroidism and ophthalmopathy. In the study overall: It was at initial diagnosis, before any treatment, that peripheral blood was collected.

The CDR3 extends over 15 amino acids. The ends were cut back, 5 bases at V and 2 bases at J, with 15 bases in the middle. Germline loops: CDR1 SEHNR, CDR2 FQNEAQ (reference sequence). The TCR beta CDR3 regions underwent amplification using RNA transcripts as the source. With the HTBI primer set, the TCR CDR3 went through a first round of RT-PCR. From the multiplex PCR reads, TCRdb called clonotypes with MiXCR, one entry per CDR3 protein. This sample has 490,000 or so distinct CDR3 sequences, with around a fifth found just once. The rearrangement joins TRBV7-9 to TRBJ2-5, with a possible D match to TRBD1 (6 bases). The sample was blood. The clonotype comes from a woman in her 70s with Graves' ophthalmopathy. In nucleotides, the CDR3 is TGTGCCAGCAGCCCCGGAAAGGGGGTACAAGAGACCCAGTACTTC. Translated, it gives CASSPGKGVQETQYF.